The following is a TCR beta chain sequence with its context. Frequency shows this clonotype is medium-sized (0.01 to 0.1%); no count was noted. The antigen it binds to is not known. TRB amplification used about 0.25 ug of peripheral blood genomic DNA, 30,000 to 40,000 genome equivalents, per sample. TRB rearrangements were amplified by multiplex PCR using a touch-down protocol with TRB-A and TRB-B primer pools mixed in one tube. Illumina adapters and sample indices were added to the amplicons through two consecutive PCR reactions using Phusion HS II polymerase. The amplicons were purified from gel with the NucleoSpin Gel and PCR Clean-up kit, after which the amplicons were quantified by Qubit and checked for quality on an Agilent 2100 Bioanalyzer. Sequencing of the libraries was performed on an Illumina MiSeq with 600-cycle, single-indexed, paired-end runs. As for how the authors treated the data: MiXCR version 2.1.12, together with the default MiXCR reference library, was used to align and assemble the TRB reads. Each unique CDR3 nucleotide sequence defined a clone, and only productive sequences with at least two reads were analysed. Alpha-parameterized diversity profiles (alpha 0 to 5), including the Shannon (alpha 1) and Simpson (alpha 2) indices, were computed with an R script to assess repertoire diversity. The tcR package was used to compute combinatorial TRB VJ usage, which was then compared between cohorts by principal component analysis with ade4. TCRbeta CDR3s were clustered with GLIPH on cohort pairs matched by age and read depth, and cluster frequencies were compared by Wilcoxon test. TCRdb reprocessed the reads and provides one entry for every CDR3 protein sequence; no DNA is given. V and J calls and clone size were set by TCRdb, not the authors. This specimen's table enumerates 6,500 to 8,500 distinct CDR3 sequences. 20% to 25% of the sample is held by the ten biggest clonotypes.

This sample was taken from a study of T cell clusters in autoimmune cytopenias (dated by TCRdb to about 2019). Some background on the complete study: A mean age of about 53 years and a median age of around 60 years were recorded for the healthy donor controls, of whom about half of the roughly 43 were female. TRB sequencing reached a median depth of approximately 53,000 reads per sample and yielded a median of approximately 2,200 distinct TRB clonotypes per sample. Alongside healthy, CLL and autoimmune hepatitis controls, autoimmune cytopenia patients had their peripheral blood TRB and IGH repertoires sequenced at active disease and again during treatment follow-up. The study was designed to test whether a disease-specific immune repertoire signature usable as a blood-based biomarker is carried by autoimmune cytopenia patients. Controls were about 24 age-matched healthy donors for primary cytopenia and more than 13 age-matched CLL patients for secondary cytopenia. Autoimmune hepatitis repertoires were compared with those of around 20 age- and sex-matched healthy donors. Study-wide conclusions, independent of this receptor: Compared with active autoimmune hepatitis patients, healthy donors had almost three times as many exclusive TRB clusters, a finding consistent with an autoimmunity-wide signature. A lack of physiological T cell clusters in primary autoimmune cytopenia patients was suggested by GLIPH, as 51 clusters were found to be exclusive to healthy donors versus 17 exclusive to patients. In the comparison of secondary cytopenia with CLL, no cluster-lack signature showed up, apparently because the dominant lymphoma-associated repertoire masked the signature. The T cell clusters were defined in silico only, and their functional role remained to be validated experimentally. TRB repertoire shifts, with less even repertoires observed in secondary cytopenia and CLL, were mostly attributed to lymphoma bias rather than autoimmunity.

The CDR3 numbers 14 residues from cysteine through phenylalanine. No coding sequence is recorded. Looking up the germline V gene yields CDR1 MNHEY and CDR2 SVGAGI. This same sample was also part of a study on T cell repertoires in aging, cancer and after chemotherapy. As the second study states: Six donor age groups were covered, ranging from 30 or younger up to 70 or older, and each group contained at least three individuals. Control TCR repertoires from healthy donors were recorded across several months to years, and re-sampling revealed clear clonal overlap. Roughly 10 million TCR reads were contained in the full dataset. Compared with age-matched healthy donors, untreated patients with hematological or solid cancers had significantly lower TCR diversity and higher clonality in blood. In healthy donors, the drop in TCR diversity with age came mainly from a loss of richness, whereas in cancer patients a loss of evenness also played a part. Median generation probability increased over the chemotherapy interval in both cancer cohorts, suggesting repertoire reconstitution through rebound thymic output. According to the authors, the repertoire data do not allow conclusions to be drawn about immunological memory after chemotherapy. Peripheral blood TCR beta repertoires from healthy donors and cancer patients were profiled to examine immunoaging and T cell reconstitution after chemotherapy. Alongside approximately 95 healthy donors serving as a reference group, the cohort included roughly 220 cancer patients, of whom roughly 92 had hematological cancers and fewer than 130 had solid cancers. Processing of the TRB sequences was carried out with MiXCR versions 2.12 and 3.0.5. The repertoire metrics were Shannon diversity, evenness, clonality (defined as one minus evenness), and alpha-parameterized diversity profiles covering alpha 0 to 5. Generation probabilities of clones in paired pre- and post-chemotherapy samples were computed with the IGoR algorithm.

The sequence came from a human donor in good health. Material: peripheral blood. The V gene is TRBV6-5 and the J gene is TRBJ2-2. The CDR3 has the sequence CASSPWVYGGELFF.